This passage covers 25 T cell receptor beta chains from one sample sequenced in a study of neurological immune-mediated disorders. TCRdb recomputed calls from the 5' RACE reads with MiXCR, one row per CDR3 protein. The sample yields approximately 90,000 distinct CDR3 sequences, roughly 4% seen once. Sequencing was performed on PBMCs. These receptors originate from a woman under 30 with multiple sclerosis.

On this clonotype: This may stem from a read error, because a much larger clone lies one nucleotide away. J is TRBJ2-3 and V is TRBV6-5; D is unclear. V was pared by 8 bases and J by 1 base, with 13 bases between. CDR3 length: 14 amino acids. Germline assignment: CDR1 MNHEY and CDR2 SVGAGI. CDR3 in DNA: TGTGCCAGCGGGAATAGCATTGGCACAGATACGCAGTATTTT. Protein sequence: CASGNSIGTDTQYF.

This clonotype has a count of ten or more. V is TRBV30 and J is TRBJ2-7, with D hard to call. The CDR3 is made up of 13 amino acids. V was clipped by 0 bases and J by 6 bases, with 12 bases between them. Per the germline V gene, CDR1 is GTSNPN and CDR2 is SVGIG (reference sequence). Here the CDR3 reads CAWSVSGLGEQYF. In DNA form, the CDR3 reads TGTGCCTGGAGTGTGTCTGGGCTTGGCGAGCAGTACTTC.

This clonotype was counted many times. J is TRBJ2-1 and V is TRBV20-1; D is unclear. The CDR3 is 15 residues long. V was pared by 0 bases and J by 2 bases, with 11 bases between. The germline gives CDR1 DFQATT, CDR2 SNEGSKA (reference sequence). In DNA form, the CDR3 reads TGCAGTGCTAGAGATCTACAGAGGACCTACAATGAGCAGTTCTTC. Protein: CSARDLQRTYNEQFF.

This clonotype was recorded at least ten times. This sequence joins TRBV19 and TRBJ1-1; D is ambiguous. Germline values: CDR1 LNHDA, CDR2 SQIVND (reference sequence). With 4 bases removed from V and 1 base from J, the gap between germline ends came to 16 bases. This CDR3 has 16 amino acids. The CDR3 coding sequence is TGTGCCAGTAGTAAAGTCGCAGCCATAGCGAACACTGAAGCTTTCTTT. It codes for CASSKVAAIANTEAFF.

The table lists this clonotype with many counts. The chain combines TRBV28 with TRBJ1-5; no definite D call. The CDR3 is made up of 14 amino acids. The ends were cut back, 3 bases at V and 6 bases at J, with 12 bases in the middle. The V gene's germline CDR1 is MDHEN and CDR2 SYDVKM. The CDR3 region is CASSFSFGSQPQHF. The CDR3 DNA reads as TGTGCCAGCAGTTTTTCTTTTGGGAGTCAGCCCCAGCATTTT.

This clonotype was seen many times. The rearrangement uses TRBV12-3 or TRBV12-4 and TRBJ1-1; 9 nucleotides agree with TRBD1. There are 14 residues in the CDR3. J was trimmed by 0 bases and V by 5 bases; bases with no gene match: 1. CDR3 sequence: CASSGQGLNTEAFF. CDR3 nucleotide sequence: TGTGCCAGCAGTGGACAGGGGCTGAACACTGAAGCTTTCTTT.

The gene calls are TRBV5-1 and TRBJ1-2; the match to TRBD1 covers 8 bases. CDR3 length equals 13 residues. V gave up 4 bases and J gave up 4 bases; unmatched junction bases: 3. Germline assignment: CDR1 SGHRS and CDR2 YFSETQ. Here the CDR3 DNA reads TGCGCCAGCAGCGGGGGACAGGCCTATGGCTACACCTTC. Protein product: CASSGGQAYGYTF. The full variable domain, in which reference TRBV5-1 and TRBJ1-2 provide the parts outside the CDR3, is KAGVTQTPRYLIKTRGQQVTLSCSPISGHRSVSWYQQTPGQGLQFLFEYFSETQRNKGNFPGRFSGRQFSNSRSEMNVSTLELGDSALYLCASSGGQAYGYTFGSGTRLTVV.

This clonotype was detected ten times or more. The gene calls are TRBV9 and TRBJ2-7; possibly TRBD2 for D (7 bases). In germline, CDR1 is SGDLS, CDR2 YYNGEE. This CDR3 has 14 residues. Trimming stripped 3 bases from V and 7 bases from J, with 17 bases between. CDR3 loop: CASSAAGLQGEQYF. Here the CDR3 DNA reads TGTGCCAGCAGCGCAGCGGGACTACAGGGAGAGCAGTACTTC. The whole variable domain, remainder taken from reference TRBV9 and TRBJ2-7, is DSGVTQTPKHLITATGQRVTLRCSPRSGDLSVYWYQQSLDQGLQFLIQYYNGEERAKGNILERFSAQQFPDLHSELNLSSLELGDSALYFCASSAAGLQGEQYFGPGTRLTVT.

Many counts were recorded for this clonotype. V gene TRBV20-1 combines with J gene TRBJ2-2; 8 bases are shared with TRBD1. Germline V CDR1 and CDR2: DFQATT, SNEGSKA (reference sequence). This CDR3 region has 16 residues. The J segment lost 0 bases and the V segment lost 3 bases, leaving 6 bases of the junction unmatched. CDR3 protein: CSASKTGEPNTGELFF. The CDR3 DNA sequence: TGCAGTGCTAGTAAGACAGGGGAACCGAACACCGGGGAGCTGTTTTTT.

This clonotype was observed at least ten times. The chain combines TRBV10-3 with TRBJ2-3; D is uncertain. The V gene's germline CDR1 is ENHRY and CDR2 SYGVKD. The V and J ends lost 6 bases and 2 bases respectively, with 12 bases between them. This CDR3 region has 14 residues. The CDR3: CAISALQPTDTQYF. In nucleotides, the CDR3 is TGTGCCATCAGCGCTCTTCAGCCCACAGATACGCAGTATTTT.

This clonotype has ten or more counts. The chain carries TRBV7-7 and TRBJ2-5, with 8 bases lining up with TRBD2. This CDR3 has 15 amino acids. Germline values: CDR1 SSHAT, CDR2 FNYEAQ (reference sequence). V dropped 1 base and J dropped 4; count of bases not matched to a gene: 5. The CDR3 nucleotides read TGTGCCAGCAGCTTAGGCCAAGCGGGGGTAGAGACCCAGTACTTC. It specifies CASSLGQAGVETQYF.

CDR3 nucleotides: TGCGCCAGCGCCATTGGAGGGGATCAGCCCCAGCATTTT. Translation gives CASAIGGDQPQHF. The V and J genes are TRBV5-1 and TRBJ1-5; D perhaps matches TRBD1 (5 bases). The CDR3 sequence is 13 residues long. Trimming removed 7 bases at V and 5 bases at J, with 13 bases between. Per germline, CDR1 SGHRS and CDR2 YFSETQ.

In its sample, this clonotype was seen many times. The chain uses TRBV12-3 or TRBV12-4 and TRBJ2-7, with TRBD2 matching over 13 bases. The CDR3 is made up of 15 amino acids. Trimming cost V 6 bases and J 4 bases; bases outside gene matches: 6. CDR3 in amino acids: CASSQGLAGRYEQYF. The CDR3 nucleotides are TGTGCCAGCAGCCAGGGACTAGCGGGAAGGTACGAGCAGTACTTC.

There are many counts of this clonotype. This chain connects TRBV7-2 to TRBJ2-3; no reliable D call. This CDR3 comprises 13 residues. V was clipped by 5 bases and J by 2 bases, with 8 bases between them. From germline, CDR1 is SGHTA and CDR2 FQGNSA. CDR3 protein: CASSRSHTDTQYF. The CDR3 coding sequence is TGTGCCAGCAGCCGGAGTCACACAGATACGCAGTATTTT.

This clonotype was counted at least ten times. The rearrangement joins TRBV20-1 to TRBJ2-5; possibly TRBD2 for D (6 bases). Per germline, CDR1 DFQATT and CDR2 SNEGSKA (reference sequence). V lost 3 bases to trimming and J lost 5 bases, with 13 bases between them. CDR3 length: 13 residues. Here the CDR3 DNA reads TGCAGTGCTAGTTGGGGCGGGAAGGAGACCCAGTACTTC. The encoded protein is CSASWGGKETQYF.

In this sample, this clonotype turned up many times. The chain joins TRBV7-9 to TRBJ2-1; D gene uncertain. The V end lost 7 bases, the J end lost 9 bases, and 13 bases lay between the germline ends. Germline lookup yields CDR1 SEHNR and CDR2 FQNEAQ (reference sequence). The CDR3 is 12 amino acids. The CDR3 protein is CASTVDVGEQFF. For the CDR3, the DNA is TGTGCCAGCACCGTAGACGTCGGTGAGCAGTTCTTC.

This clonotype was recorded many times. The gene calls are TRBV12-3 or TRBV12-4 and TRBJ1-2, with TRBD1 matching 11 bases. V shed 5 bases, J shed 4 bases, and the junction held 6 bases outside the gene matches. CDR3 length equals 15 residues. CDR3 loop: CASSAADRGLYGYTF. CDR3 nucleotides: TGTGCCAGCAGTGCCGCGGACAGGGGGCTCTATGGCTACACCTTC.

The table lists this clonotype with many counts. In DNA, the CDR3 is TGCGCCAGCAGCTTGGCGCCTAGCGAAGGCACAGATACGCAGTATTTT. Residues: CASSLAPSEGTDTQYF. The rearrangement uses TRBV5-1 and TRBJ2-3, with D perhaps matching TRBD2 (6 bases). Germline CDR1 and CDR2: SGHRS and YFSETQ. The V and J ends lost 0 bases and 1 base respectively, with 12 bases between them. This CDR3 has 16 residues.

This clonotype was seen many times. V is TRBV5-1 and J is TRBJ2-1; 9 bases align to TRBD1. The length of the CDR3 is 15 residues. The V gene's germline CDR1 is SGHRS and CDR2 YFSETQ. J was trimmed by 8 bases and V by 5 bases; bases with no gene match: 11. The CDR3 loop reads CASSSQGAIPHEQFF. In nucleotides, the CDR3 is TGCGCCAGCAGTTCACAGGGGGCGATCCCCCATGAGCAGTTCTTC.

The chain recombines TRBV11-2 with TRBJ1-3; D is ambiguous. The CDR3 extends over 14 amino acids. Trimming pared 3 bases from V and 12 bases from J, leaving 18 bases between. Germline CDR1 is SGHAT and CDR2 is FQNNGV. The CDR3 sequence: CASSFTSSGKNIYF. The CDR3 DNA is TGTGCCAGCAGCTTCACTAGCTCTGGAAAAAACATATATTTT.

This clonotype was counted at least ten times. V usage is TRBV5-1 and J usage is TRBJ2-3, with 9 positions matching TRBD2. The V gene end was trimmed by 1 base and the J gene end by 5 bases; junction bases not matched to a gene: 8. The CDR3 contains 16 residues. The germline gives CDR1 SGHRS, CDR2 YFSETQ. The CDR3 sequence: CASSLRASGNEDTQYF. The CDR3 bases are TGCGCCAGCAGCTTGCGTGCTAGCGGGAACGAAGATACGCAGTATTTT.

This clonotype appeared many times. The chain combines TRBV30 with TRBJ2-6, with D unresolved. CDR1 and CDR2 (germline): GTSNPN, SVGIG (reference sequence). The germline V and J ends were trimmed by 0 bases and 1 base, with 1 base remaining between them. The CDR3 covers 13 residues. CDR3 loop: CAWSVSGANVLTF. The CDR3 nucleotides are TGTGCCTGGAGTGTATCTGGGGCCAACGTCCTGACTTTC. The complete variable domain, with remaining parts taken from reference TRBV30 and TRBJ2-6, reads SQTIHQWPATLVQPVGSPLSLECTVEGTSNPNLYWYRQAAGRGLQLLFYSVGIGQISSEVPQNLSASRPQDRQFILSSKKLLLSDSGFYLCAWSVSGANVLTFGAGSRLTVL.

This clonotype was observed at least ten times. The chain has TRBV27 and TRBJ2-7; 10 nucleotides match TRBD2. Looked up from germline, CDR1 is MNHEY and CDR2 is SMNVEV (reference sequence). CDR3 length: 17 amino acids. Trimming cost V 2 bases and J 3 bases; bases outside gene matches: 10. CDR3 sequence: CASSLQAGGPIFYEQYF. The CDR3 bases are TGTGCCAGCAGTTTACAAGCGGGGGGGCCTATCTTCTACGAGCAGTACTTC.

This clonotype has ten or more counts. The chain employs TRBV29-1 and TRBJ1-1; D is uncertain. This CDR3 has 15 amino acids. V lost 7 bases to trimming and J lost 1 base, with 19 bases between them. Germline V gives CDR1 SQVTM, CDR2 ANQGSEA. DNA for the CDR3: TGCAGCGCCCCTTTTCGGTTGGGCCAGAACACTGAAGCTTTCTTT. It codes for CSAPFRLGQNTEAFF.

This clonotype was seen repeatedly, ten times or more. This chain uses TRBV4-3 with TRBJ1-1, with D possibly TRBD1 on 6 matching bases. Germline V gene data show CDR1 as LGHNA and CDR2 as YSLEER. The CDR3 has 16 residues. With 1 base removed from V and 1 base from J, the gap between germline ends came to 13 bases. For the CDR3, the DNA is TGCGCCAGCAGCCAAGTTACGAGGGGGTGGAACACTGAAGCTTTCTTT. Residues: CASSQVTRGWNTEAFF.